One sample yielded the 4 T cell receptor beta chains listed below, sequenced in a study of shared clonotypes between healthy human individuals. In the naive CD8 group, cells lacked CD45RO and were positively selected for CCR7, so terminally differentiated effector memory CD45RA+ cells were left out. Method: immunoSEQ multiplex PCR; TCRdb's copy keeps in-frame clones and lacks some. The sample includes about 820,000 clones, 80% to 95% of them seen just once. The sample consisted of naive CD8+ T cells sorted from blood. The receptors derive from a man aged 25-45 years in good health.

The genes are TRBV6-5 and TRBJ1-1; no firm D call. The CDR3 consists of 13 residues. Germline loops: CDR1 MNHEY, CDR2 SVGAGI. V was trimmed by 5 bases and J by 1 base, leaving 8 bases between them. CDR3 nucleotides: TGTGCCAGCAGTCCCAATGGGAACACTGAAGCTTTCTTT. It translates to CASSPNGNTEAFF.

The rearrangement uses TRBV27 and TRBJ1-5, with a possible D match to TRBD1 (5 bases). This CDR3 is built from 13 residues. V dropped 6 bases and J dropped 6 bases, with 12 bases sitting between them. Germline values: CDR1 MNHEY, CDR2 SMNVEV (reference sequence). CDR3 amino acids: CASSQGRVQPQHF. CDR3 bases: TGTGCCAGCAGCCAGGGTAGGGTTCAGCCCCAGCATTTT.

The chain carries TRBV5-1 and TRBJ2-7, with 7 bases fitting TRBD2. V dropped 3 bases and J dropped 6; count of bases not matched to a gene: 6. The CDR3 spans 13 residues. The germline V gene has CDR1 SGHRS and CDR2 YFSETQ. In nucleotides, the CDR3 is TGCGCCAGCAGCTCTACGGGGGGAGCCGAGCAGTACTTC. It specifies CASSSTGGAEQYF.

This rearrangement joins TRBV7-6 to TRBJ2-7; D is undetermined. Per germline, CDR1 SGHVS and CDR2 FNYEAQ. This CDR3 region has 12 residues. The V and J ends lost 5 bases and 7 bases respectively, with 12 bases between them. CDR3 DNA: TGTGCCAGCAGCCACCCGTTAGGAGAGCAGTACTTC. It is translated as CASSHPLGEQYF.